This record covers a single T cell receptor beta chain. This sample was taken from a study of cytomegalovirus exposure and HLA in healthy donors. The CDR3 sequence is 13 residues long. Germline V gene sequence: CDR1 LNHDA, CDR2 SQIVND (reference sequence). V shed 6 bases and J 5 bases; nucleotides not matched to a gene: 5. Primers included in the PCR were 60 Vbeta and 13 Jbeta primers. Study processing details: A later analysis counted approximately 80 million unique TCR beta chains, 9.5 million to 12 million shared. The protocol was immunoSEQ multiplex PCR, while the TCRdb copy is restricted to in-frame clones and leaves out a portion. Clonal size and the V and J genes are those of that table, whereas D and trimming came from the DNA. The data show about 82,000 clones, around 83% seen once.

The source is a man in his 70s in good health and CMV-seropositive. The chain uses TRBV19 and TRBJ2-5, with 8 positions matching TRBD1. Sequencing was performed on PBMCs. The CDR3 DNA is TGTGCCAGTAGCCGGACAGGGTTGGAGACCCAGTACTTC. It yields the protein CASSRTGLETQYF. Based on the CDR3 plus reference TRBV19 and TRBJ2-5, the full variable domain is DGGITQSPKYLFRKEGQNVTLSCEQNLNHDAMYWYRQDPGQGLRLIYYSQIVNDFQKGDIAEGYSVSREKKESFPLTVTSAQKNPTAFYLCASSRTGLETQYFGPGTRLLVL.